The T cell receptor (beta chain) described here comes from a study of CD8+CD57+ T cells in acquired aplastic anemia. Study details: The mean DNA yield obtained from sorted CD4+ and CD8+ cells came to roughly 3.4 ug. Broader study findings: Overlap between patients and controls comprised roughly 30 CD8+ CDR3 sequences.

Patients included in sequencing had previously demonstrated CD8+CD57+ cell expansion by flow cytometry. A word on this clonotype: Its antigen is still unknown.

The TCR beta profiling, which covered VDJ combination and CDR3 sequence, was carried out using genomic DNA as the template. TCRdb ran MiXCR on the reads and lists one entry per CDR3 protein. Among about 220,000 distinct CDR3 sequences listed, around 45% were seen once. The CDR3 length is 18 residues. V lost 2 bases to trimming and J lost 0 bases; unmatched junction nucleotides: 9. From germline, CDR1 is MNHEY and CDR2 SMNVEV (reference sequence). The sequence came from a human donor with aplastic anemia. The genes are TRBV27 and TRBJ2-3; 9 bases are a match to TRBD2. Sequenced input: sorted CD4+, CD8+, or CD8+CD57+ T cells (not recorded which) from PBMCs. The CDR3 reads CASSLGTSGRRSTDTQYF. The CDR3, as DNA: TGTGCCAGCAGTTTAGGAACTAGCGGGCGGCGCAGCACAGATACGCAGTATTTT.